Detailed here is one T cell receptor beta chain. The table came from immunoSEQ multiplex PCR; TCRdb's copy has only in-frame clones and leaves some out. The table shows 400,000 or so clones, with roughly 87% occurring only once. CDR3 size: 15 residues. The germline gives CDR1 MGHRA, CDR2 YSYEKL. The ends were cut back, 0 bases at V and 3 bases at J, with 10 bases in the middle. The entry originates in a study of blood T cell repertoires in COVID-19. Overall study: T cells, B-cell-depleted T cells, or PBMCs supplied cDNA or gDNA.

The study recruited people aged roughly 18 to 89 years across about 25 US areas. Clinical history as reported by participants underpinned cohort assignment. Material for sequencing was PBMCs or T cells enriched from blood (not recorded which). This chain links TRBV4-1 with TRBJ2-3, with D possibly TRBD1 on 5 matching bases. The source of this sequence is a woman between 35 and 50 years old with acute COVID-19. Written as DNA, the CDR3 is TGCGCCAGCAGCCAAGATGGGGCCGCAACAGATACGCAGTATTTT. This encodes CASSQDGAATDTQYF.